Shown below are 7 T cell receptor beta chains from a single sample sequenced in a study of cytomegalovirus exposure and HLA in healthy donors. Primers included in the PCR were 60 Vbeta and 13 Jbeta primers. Profiled with immunoSEQ multiplex PCR; TCRdb holds only in-frame clones, not every one. The sample table sets out approximately 110,000 clones. The sequenced sample was PBMCs. The receptor set was obtained from a man aged 40-55 years in good health and CMV-seropositive.

The V call is TRBV2, the J call TRBJ2-4, with no clear D. Trimming took 4 bases from V and 0 from J, leaving 10 bases between them. This CDR3 is built from 15 residues. Germline V gene data show CDR1 as SNHLY and CDR2 as FYNNEI. The DNA for the CDR3 is TGTGCCAGCAGTGTGCGGATTCTAGCCAAAAACATTCAGTACTTC. Translating gives CASSVRILAKNIQYF.

The V and J genes are TRBV5-1 and TRBJ2-4; TRBD1 matches 7 bases. Germline V gene lookup returns CDR1 SGHRS and CDR2 YFSETQ. With 4 bases clipped from V and 7 bases from J, the junction kept 8 bases outside the gene matches. The CDR3 runs 14 residues. CDR3 coding DNA: TGCGCCAGCAGCCCCGACAGGGTGGGCAACATTCAGTACTTC. It is translated as CASSPDRVGNIQYF.

This chain connects TRBV7-2 to TRBJ1-4; D not resolved. The CDR3 contains 15 residues. CDR1 is SGHTA and CDR2 is FQGNSA in the germline V gene. V was cut by 5 bases and J by 4 bases, with 14 bases left in between. The CDR3 DNA is TGTGCCAGCAGCCCTCGCGGAGGACGTAATGAAAAACTGTTTTTT. Residues: CASSPRGGRNEKLFF.

The rearrangement joins TRBV5-1 to TRBJ1-6; 7 bases map to TRBD1. CDR1 SGHRS and CDR2 YFSETQ come from the germline V gene. This CDR3 comprises 14 residues. Trimming removed 7 bases from V and 11 bases from J; junction bases left unmatched: 12. The CDR3 is CASGTGTVGTPLHF. CDR3 DNA: TGCGCCAGCGGTACCGGGACAGTTGGTACACCCCTCCACTTT.

This rearrangement joins TRBV29-1 to TRBJ1-1; D remains unclear. Germline V gives CDR1 SQVTM, CDR2 ANQGSEA. Trimming took 3 bases from V and 5 from J, leaving 13 bases between them. The CDR3 totals 13 residues. CDR3 bases: TGCAGCGTTGAGGAGGGTGTTTGGACTGAAGCTTTCTTT. Translating gives CSVEEGVWTEAFF.

The J gene is TRBJ1-1, the V gene TRBV19; weak D call: TRBD1 (5 bases). This CDR3 region has 16 residues. CDR1 and CDR2 from the germline V gene are LNHDA and SQIVND (reference sequence). V shed 4 bases and J shed 3 bases, with 18 bases lying between them. CDR3 residues: CASSTVRIVGHTEAFF. For the CDR3, the DNA is TGTGCCAGTAGTACAGTAAGGATTGTGGGGCACACTGAAGCTTTCTTT.

V gene TRBV6-5 combines with J gene TRBJ2-7; tentative D call: TRBD1 (6 bases). CDR3 size: 13 residues. From germline, CDR1 is MNHEY and CDR2 SVGAGI. Deletions cut 5 bases from V and 7 bases from J, with 15 bases between. For the CDR3, the DNA is TGTGCCAGCAGTACGACAGGCACGGGGGAGCAGTACTTC. Translated, it gives CASSTTGTGEQYF.